This is a list of T cell receptor beta chains from one sample in a study of blood T cell repertoires in COVID-19. TCRdb's copy holds only in-frame clones and misses some; the assay was immunoSEQ multiplex PCR. The sample carries fewer than 200,000 clones, 88% recorded once. The sample consisted of PBMCs or T cells enriched from blood (not recorded which). The source is a woman aged 18 to 35 who had recovered from COVID-19. Both conserved end residues are part of each CDR3. Clone size, where shown, is once, few, many, or a class for clones that have expanded.

V	J	length	size	CDR3
TRBV5-6	TRBJ1-6	14	-	CASSSLRGNSPLHF
TRBV24-1	TRBJ2-2	17	-	CATSDYGQGPITGELFF
TRBV29-1	TRBJ2-1	16	-	CSVVGTSGNSYNEQFF
TRBV5-4	TRBJ2-3	16	-	CASSWGPIDTTDTQYF
TRBV5-1	TRBJ1-5	16	-	CASSLGDSEGNQPQHF
TRBV3-1/TRBV3-2	TRBJ2-3	13	-	CASSQTSTDTQYF
TRBV30	TRBJ2-1	13	-	CAWSSASYNEQFF
TRBV28	TRBJ1-6	14	-	CASSFDRWNSPLHF
TRBV28	TRBJ2-7	12	-	CASSRGIHEQYF
TRBV29-1	TRBJ1-1	12	-	CSGNLQGSEAFF
TRBV28	TRBJ2-2	16	-	CASSLPLAGGAGELFF
TRBV2	TRBJ2-1	14	once	CACYRDRVDNEQFF
TRBV19	TRBJ1-5	14	-	CASSFDRAEQPQHF
TRBV6-2/TRBV6-3	TRBJ1-5	17	-	CASSRPVTAYSNQPQHF
TRBV19	TRBJ2-1	13	once	CASSISLAHEQFF
TRBV7-9	TRBJ1-6	15	-	CASSLQAANNSPLHF
TRBV7-6	TRBJ2-3	18	-	CASSLAPGTGGGTDTQYF